These 30 T cell receptor beta chains were all obtained from the same sample, sequenced in a study of graft-versus-host responses after intestinal transplantation. Assay used: immunoSEQ multiplex PCR; TCRdb lists only in-frame clones, some missing. The table shows 80,000 or so clones, with 92% occurring only once. Sequencing used PBMCs, obtained 98 days after intestinal transplantation. Receptors originate from a human patient who received an intestinal transplant, so some T cells may come from the graft donor.

The CDR3 coding sequence is TGCGCCAGCAGACAGGGGGGGGGCTCCTACAATGAGCAGTTCTTC. Translated: CASRQGGGSYNEQFF. The chain employs TRBV10-2 and TRBJ2-1; TRBD1 is a possible D gene (8 bases). Germline V lookup: CDR1 WSHSY, CDR2 SAAADI. The length of the CDR3 is 15 residues. Between the trimmed V and J ends, which lost 6 bases and 0 bases, there was a span of 12 bases.

CDR3 nucleotides: TGTGCCGGGTTACCAGGCCGCTTGAACACTGAAGCTTTCTTT. Translation gives CAGLPGRLNTEAFF. This chain joins TRBV6-1 and TRBJ1-1, with D hard to call. Germline values: CDR1 MNHNS, CDR2 SASEGT. This CDR3 has 14 residues. The V end was cut by 11 bases, the J end by 0 bases, with 16 bases between.

This clone was seen only once. The chain joins TRBV27 to TRBJ2-7, with TRBD2 matching 8 bases. Trimming took 0 bases from V and 7 from J; bases not matched to a gene: 5. From germline, CDR1 is MNHEY and CDR2 SMNVEV (reference sequence). The CDR3 consists of 14 residues. CDR3 loop: CASSLSTSGREQYF. CDR3 nucleotide sequence: TGTGCCAGCAGTTTATCGACCAGCGGGAGAGAGCAGTACTTC.

This clone was detected once. This sequence joins TRBV19 and TRBJ2-5, with 9 bases fitting TRBD1. This CDR3 has 15 residues. Trimming cost V 3 bases and J 4 bases; bases outside gene matches: 6. CDR1 and CDR2 (germline): LNHDA, SQIVND (reference sequence). CDR3 nucleotides: TGTGCCAGTAGTATCCCTGGACAGGGGAGAGAGACCCAGTACTTC. It codes for CASSIPGQGRETQYF.

The chain recombines TRBV5-1 with TRBJ1-1, with D maybe TRBD1 (6 bases). CDR3 length: 13 amino acids. V was pared by 4 bases and J by 4 bases, with 11 bases between. Germline CDR1 reads SGHRS; CDR2 reads YFSETQ. The CDR3 DNA is TGCGCCAGCAGCCGAGGGGGGAGCACTGAAGCTTTCTTT. Translating it yields CASSRGGSTEAFF.

V and J are TRBV11-2 and TRBJ1-5; TRBD1 might be the D (6 bases). V was cut by 4 bases and J by 7 bases, with 8 bases left in between. CDR3 length: 12 amino acids. CDR1 SGHAT and CDR2 FQNNGV come from the germline V gene. For the CDR3, the DNA is TGTGCCAGCAGCTCCCAGGGGCAGCCCCAGCATTTT. Translated: CASSSQGQPQHF.

V gene TRBV7-3 combines with J gene TRBJ1-6, with 9 bases fitting TRBD1. Unmatched junction bases numbered 3, after V lost 3 bases and J lost 6 bases. CDR1 and CDR2 from the germline V gene are SGHTA and FQGTGA. The CDR3 spans 15 residues. The CDR3 nucleotides read TGTGCCAGCAGCTTGATGGGACAGGGTAATTCACCCCTCCACTTT. This encodes CASSLMGQGNSPLHF.

The chain joins TRBV6-5 to TRBJ2-3; 7 bases match TRBD1. In germline, CDR1 is MNHEY, CDR2 SVGAGI. The ends lost 5 bases at V and 0 bases at J; junction bases unmatched: 5. CDR3 length equals 15 residues. The CDR3 protein is CASSHGQASTDTQYF. The CDR3 bases are TGTGCCAGCAGTCACGGACAGGCGAGCACAGATACGCAGTATTTT.

The genes are TRBV29-1 and TRBJ1-3, with a weak D call TRBD1 (5 bases). Germline assignment: CDR1 SQVTM and CDR2 ANQGSEA. CDR3 length: 15 residues. The ends were cut back, 3 bases at V and 0 bases at J, with 12 bases in the middle. The CDR3 protein is CSVDLGDGSGNTIYF. CDR3 coding DNA: TGCAGCGTTGATTTGGGGGACGGCTCTGGAAACACCATATATTTT.

The chain links TRBV9 to TRBJ2-3; no definite D call. V gave up 3 bases and J gave up 0 bases, with 11 bases separating them. The CDR3 sequence is 15 residues long. CDR1 is SGDLS and CDR2 is YYNGEE in the germline V gene. This CDR3 reads CASSGATYSTDTQYF. DNA of the CDR3: TGTGCCAGCAGCGGTGCTACGTATAGCACAGATACGCAGTATTTT.

This clone was detected a few times. The J gene is TRBJ2-7, the V gene TRBV10-3; TRBD2 matches 12 bases. The CDR3 runs 13 residues. V was clipped by 11 bases and J by 1 base; unmatched bases: 3. CDR1 and CDR2 (germline): ENHRY, SYGVKD. The CDR3 nucleotides are TGTGCCGTGACTAGCGGGAGTTCCTACGAGCAGTACTTC. Amino acid sequence: CAVTSGSSYEQYF.

The chain joins TRBV25-1 to TRBJ2-7; D is unclear. The germline CDR1 and CDR2 sequences are MGHDK and SYGVNS. V lost 4 bases and J 4 bases, leaving 5 bases between the germline ends. This CDR3 contains 11 residues. In DNA, the CDR3 is TGTGCCAGCAGTGGGGCGTACGAGCAGTACTTC. Translating it yields CASSGAYEQYF.

The chain couples TRBV9 to TRBJ1-2; 9 nucleotides align to TRBD1. Per germline, CDR1 SGDLS and CDR2 YYNGEE. The V segment lost 0 bases and the J segment 5 bases; nucleotides outside the gene matches: 5. CDR3 length: 15 amino acids. The chain's CDR3 is CASSVGAGTGYGYTF. In DNA form, the CDR3 reads TGTGCCAGCAGCGTAGGCGCCGGGACAGGGTATGGCTACACCTTC.

The gene calls are TRBV9 and TRBJ1-6; 9 positions agree with TRBD1. Trimming cost V 4 bases and J 7 bases; bases outside gene matches: 6. The length of the CDR3 is 15 residues. CDR1 is SGDLS and CDR2 is YYNGEE in the germline V gene. The CDR3 DNA reads as TGTGCCAGCAGCTTTTCCGGGACAGGGAATTCACCCCTCCACTTT. Residues: CASSFSGTGNSPLHF. The full variable domain, with the rest looked up from reference TRBV9 and TRBJ1-6, is DSGVTQTPKHLITATGQRVTLRCSPRSGDLSVYWYQQSLDQGLQFLIQYYNGEERAKGNILERFSAQQFPDLHSELNLSSLELGDSALYFCASSFSGTGNSPLHFGNGTRLTVT.

This chain links TRBV4-1 with TRBJ1-5; D call uncertain. Germline V CDR1 and CDR2: MGHRA, YSYEKL. This CDR3 is built from 16 residues. Deletions cut 0 bases from V and 0 bases from J, with 9 bases between. CDR3 coding DNA: TGCGCCAGCAGCCAAGATCCGGATCCTAGCAATCAGCCCCAGCATTTT. Translating it yields CASSQDPDPSNQPQHF.

This rearrangement joins TRBV14 to TRBJ2-3; 10 bases fit TRBD1. The CDR3 spans 15 residues. Germline CDR1 is SGHDN and CDR2 is FVKESK. V trimming: 1 base; J trimming: 3 bases; junction bases outside the gene matches: 1. The CDR3 DNA is TGTGCCAGCAGCCAAGGGACAGGGGGGACAGATACGCAGTATTTT. Translation: CASSQGTGGTDTQYF. The full variable domain, its missing parts supplied by reference TRBV14 and TRBJ2-3, is EAGVTQFPSHSVIEKGQTVTLRCDPISGHDNLYWYRRVMGKEIKFLLHFVKESKQDESGMPNNRFLAERTGGTYSTLKVQPAELEDSGVYFCASSQGTGGTDTQYFGPGTRLTVL.

V usage is TRBV5-6 and J usage is TRBJ2-7; no firm D call. Germline V gene lookup returns CDR1 SGHDT and CDR2 YYEEEE. Trimming shortened V by 3 bases and J by 7 bases, and 11 bases separated the two germline ends. The CDR3 is 12 amino acids. CDR3 sequence (DNA): TGTGCCAGCAGCTCGTTCCCTGGGGAGCAGTACTTC. Translated: CASSSFPGEQYF.

This chain uses TRBV2 with TRBJ2-7; TRBD2 might be the D (6 bases). The CDR3 sequence is 14 residues long. Germline V gene lookup returns CDR1 SNHLY and CDR2 FYNNEI. The ends were cut back, 8 bases at V and 1 base at J, with 15 bases in the middle. CDR3: CASLKGTESYEQYF. The DNA for the CDR3 is TGTGCCAGCCTTAAGGGGACTGAATCCTACGAGCAGTACTTC.

Written as DNA, the CDR3 is TGTGCCAGTAGTACACCGGGACAGGGTGTCGGCTACACCTTC. This encodes CASSTPGQGVGYTF. The chain is built from TRBV19 and TRBJ1-2, with 9 bases identical to TRBD1. This CDR3 contains 14 residues. Germline V gene data show CDR1 as LNHDA and CDR2 as SQIVND (reference sequence). Trimming cost V 4 bases and J 8 bases; bases outside gene matches: 8.

The chain carries TRBV4-1 and TRBJ1-5; D uncertain. The CDR3 sequence is 15 residues long. CDR1 and CDR2 (germline): MGHRA, YSYEKL. Trimming pared 0 bases from V and 2 bases from J, leaving 8 bases between. CDR3 coding DNA: TGCGCCAGCAGCCAAGATCGACAAGGCAATCAGCCCCAGCATTTT. Its translation is CASSQDRQGNQPQHF.

J is TRBJ1-4 and V is TRBV11-2; 11 positions agree with TRBD1. V dropped 1 base and J dropped 6; count of bases not matched to a gene: 7. CDR1 and CDR2 from the germline V gene are SGHAT and FQNNGV. There are 17 residues in the CDR3. The CDR3 DNA reads TGTGCCAGCAGCTTAGCCTCCGGGACAGGGGGGGATGAAAAACTGTTTTTT. Amino acids: CASSLASGTGGDEKLFF. Looking up the rest from reference TRBV11-2 and TRBJ1-4 gives the full variable domain: EAGVAQSPRYKIIEKRQSVAFWCNPISGHATLYWYQQILGQGPKLLIQFQNNGVVDDSQLPKDRFSAERLKGVDSTLKIQPAKLEDSAVYLCASSLASGTGGDEKLFFGSGTQLSVL.

The chain combines TRBV7-2 with TRBJ1-1; perhaps TRBD1 as D (6 bases). Germline V CDR1 and CDR2: SGHTA, FQGNSA. V dropped 5 bases and J dropped 11 bases, with 18 bases sitting between them. This CDR3 comprises 13 residues. The CDR3, as DNA: TGTGCCAGCAGCCCAGACAGGATGGGTAATGCTTTCTTT. This sequence encodes CASSPDRMGNAFF.

The rearrangement joins TRBV9 to TRBJ1-6; D is uncertain. The CDR3 extends over 14 amino acids. Deletions cut 4 bases from V and 7 bases from J, with 12 bases between. Germline V gives CDR1 SGDLS, CDR2 YYNGEE. This CDR3 reads CASSLRVGNSPLHF. The CDR3 region has the DNA TGTGCCAGCAGCTTAAGGGTGGGGAATTCACCCCTCCACTTT.

This chain connects TRBV27 to TRBJ1-3, with TRBD1 as a possible D gene (5 bases). The CDR3 spans 14 residues. V lost 6 bases, J lost 2 bases, and 11 bases lay in between. Germline V gene lookup returns CDR1 MNHEY and CDR2 SMNVEV (reference sequence). The CDR3 sequence: CASSRGMAGNTIYF. As DNA, the CDR3 is TGTGCCAGCAGCCGGGGGATGGCTGGAAACACCATATATTTT.

The rearrangement links TRBV7-2 to TRBJ2-4; no firm D call. Germline V gives CDR1 SGHTA, CDR2 FQGNSA. V lost 0 bases and J lost 6, with 18 bases in between. The CDR3 covers 17 residues. Written as DNA, the CDR3 is TGTGCCAGCAGCTTAGCGCTTAGTCGGGCGGCACCAAACATTCAGTACTTC. Its protein product is CASSLALSRAAPNIQYF. Variable domain in full (rest from reference TRBV7-2 and TRBJ2-4): GAGVSQSPSNKVTEKGKDVELRCDPISGHTALYWYRQSLGQGLEFLIYFQGNSAPDKSGLPSDRFSAERTGGSVSTLTIQRTQQEDSAVYLCASSLALSRAAPNIQYFGAGTRLSVL.

The J gene is TRBJ1-5, the V gene TRBV27; D unresolved. The CDR3 length is 13 residues. Germline V CDR1 and CDR2: MNHEY, SMNVEV (reference sequence). Trimming took off 3 bases at V and 5 bases at J, with 8 bases between the two ends. CDR3 nucleotide sequence: TGTGCCAGCAGTTTGGGCAGCCATCAGCCCCAGCATTTT. This codes for CASSLGSHQPQHF.

V usage is TRBV5-5 and J usage is TRBJ2-7; D call uncertain. Germline V lookup: CDR1 SGHKS, CDR2 YYEKEE (reference sequence). V lost 4 bases and J 6 bases, leaving 11 bases between the germline ends. The CDR3 totals 12 residues. The DNA for the CDR3 is TGTGCCAGCAGCCAAGCTGTGGGCGAGCAGTACTTC. It encodes CASSQAVGEQYF.

J is TRBJ2-6 and V is TRBV27; perhaps TRBD1 as D (6 bases). CDR1 MNHEY and CDR2 SMNVEV come from the germline V gene (reference sequence). The CDR3 covers 18 residues. V lost 6 bases, J lost 3 bases, and 21 bases lay in between. The CDR3 bases are TGTGCCAGCAGAAAGAAACAGGGCCTCGGATATGGGGCCAACGTCCTGACTTTC. Translated, it gives CASRKKQGLGYGANVLTF. The full variable domain, in which reference TRBV27 and TRBJ2-6 provide the parts outside the CDR3, is EAQVTQNPRYLITVTGKKLTVTCSQNMNHEYMSWYRQDPGLGLRQIYYSMNVEVTDKGDVPEGYKVSRKEKRNFPLILESPSPNQTSLYFCASRKKQGLGYGANVLTFGAGSRLTVL.

This chain connects TRBV19 to TRBJ2-1, with D maybe TRBD2 (6 bases). Trimming pared 10 bases from V and 0 bases from J, leaving 28 bases between. Germline V gives CDR1 LNHDA, CDR2 SQIVND (reference sequence). The CDR3 runs to 19 residues. The CDR3, as DNA: TGTGCCACCCTAAGCACTAGCAGATATCAGACCAGCTCCTACAATGAGCAGTTCTTC. This sequence encodes CATLSTSRYQTSSYNEQFF.

V and J are TRBV6-5 and TRBJ2-1, with D possibly being TRBD1 or TRBD2 (7 bases each). This CDR3 contains 14 residues. Trimming left V 5 bases short and J 9 bases short, with 17 bases between. Per germline, CDR1 MNHEY and CDR2 SVGAGI. The CDR3 loop reads CASSETGRVSEQFF. The CDR3 DNA is TGTGCCAGCAGTGAGACAGGGAGGGTTAGTGAGCAGTTCTTC.